This TCR beta chain was retrieved from a study of T cells after yellow fever vaccination. Broader study findings: Weaker overall was a secondary response that nonetheless peaked faster, on day 5 versus 15.

CDR1 MNHEY and CDR2 SMNVEV come from the germline V gene (reference sequence). The CDR3 has 16 amino acids. V was shortened by 5 bases and J by 2 bases, with 17 bases between the two germline ends. TCRdb passed the 5' RACE reads through MiXCR, listing each CDR3 protein once. Here the sample spans about 58,000 distinct CDR3 sequences, around 6.9% being singletons. In regard to this clonotype: What it binds is not known.

The sequence came from a young man who received the YFV17D yellow fever vaccine. The chain combines TRBV27 with TRBJ2-3; unclear D gene. This specimen was CD8+ T cells sorted from PBMCs, taken on the day of the first yellow fever vaccination. Written as DNA, the CDR3 is TGTGCCAGCAGTCCAGTTTCTGGACCCGACACAGATACGCAGTATTTT. As protein: CASSPVSGPDTDTQYF.